The 32 T cell receptor beta chains in this list originate from one sample, sequenced in a study of quantifying T cell responses using KT2 cells. Overall study: TCR alpha and beta constant-region primers primed reverse transcription of RNA.

Each cDNA got a UMI-containing oligo ligated at its 3' end. An equimolar mix of RC1.1 and RC1.2 primed the beta chain across TRBC1 and TRBC2. TCRdb re-analysed the UMI-ligation and nested PCR reads in MiXCR, keeping a single row per CDR3 protein. The repertoire holds about 50,000 distinct CDR3 sequences, around 10% seen once, with roughly 10% in the top ten. Input material: PBMCs spiked with cells of the T cell clone KT2. Receptors were obtained from a human donor.

This clonotype was seen a handful of times. This chain joins TRBV2 and TRBJ2-1; D tentatively fits TRBD1 or TRBD2 (6 bases each). The CDR3 loop spans 14 amino acids. Germline V gene data show CDR1 as SNHLY and CDR2 as FYNNEI. The V end was cut by 7 bases, the J end by 3 bases, with 13 bases between. DNA of the CDR3: TGTGCCAGCATACCGGGGGCTAACTACAATGAGCAGTTCTTC. Translated: CASIPGANYNEQFF.

J is TRBJ2-7 and V is TRBV7-2; D not resolved. V lost 0 bases to trimming and J lost 1 base, with 4 bases between them. The germline V gene has CDR1 SGHTA and CDR2 FQGNSA. CDR3 length: 13 amino acids. This CDR3 reads CASSLARSYEQYF. The CDR3 DNA follows: TGTGCCAGCAGCTTAGCCCGGTCCTACGAGCAGTACTTC.

This clonotype has a handful of counts. This sequence joins TRBV6-2 or TRBV6-3 and TRBJ2-7, with a possible D match to TRBD1 (5 bases). The CDR3 is made up of 16 amino acids. Per germline, CDR1 MNHEY and CDR2 SVGEGT. V lost 2 bases, J lost 4 bases, and 18 bases lay in between. DNA for the CDR3: TGTGCCAGCAGTTACCGCCGGCAGGGCTCTCTGTACGAGCAGTACTTC. Protein sequence: CASSYRRQGSLYEQYF.

This clonotype occurred many times. The chain employs TRBV4-2 and TRBJ2-1; D unclear. With 1 base removed from V and 8 bases from J, the gap between germline ends came to 24 bases. Germline lookup yields CDR1 LGHNA and CDR2 YNFKEQ. The CDR3 length is 18 residues. CDR3 sequence: CASSQVTVSRFRTDEQFF. DNA for the CDR3: TGTGCCAGCAGCCAAGTAACAGTTAGTAGGTTCCGTACAGATGAGCAGTTCTTC.

There are a few counts of this clonotype. The gene calls are TRBV12-3 or TRBV12-4 and TRBJ2-7; D remains unclear. The CDR3 runs to 13 residues. V lost 3 bases and J lost 3, with 9 bases in between. The CDR3 nucleotides read TGTGCCAGCAGTTTGCGGCGCCACTACGAGCAGTACTTC. Its protein is CASSLRRHYEQYF.

The V and J genes are TRBV12-3 or TRBV12-4 and TRBJ2-1; TRBD2 matches 13 bases. CDR3 length: 16 amino acids. The J segment lost 8 bases and the V segment lost 5 bases, leaving 9 bases of the junction unmatched. In DNA form, the CDR3 reads TGTGCCAGCAGTCAGTGGACTAGCGGGAGTGAGGATGAGCAGTTCTTC. Translated: CASSQWTSGSEDEQFF.

This clonotype was detected many times. The V gene is TRBV4-3, the J gene TRBJ2-7, with TRBD2 matching 10 bases. Germline assignment: CDR1 LGHNA and CDR2 YSLEER. Germline trimming cut 4 bases from V and 4 bases from J; bases unmatched to any gene: 4. The CDR3 is 14 amino acids. CDR3 amino acids: CASSPGLALYEQYF. In DNA, the CDR3 is TGCGCCAGCAGCCCGGGACTAGCGCTGTACGAGCAGTACTTC.

This clonotype has a count of ten or more. This rearrangement joins TRBV11-2 to TRBJ1-2; D is perhaps TRBD1 (6 bases). Germline values: CDR1 SGHAT, CDR2 FQNNGV. This CDR3 has 15 residues. V was pared by 5 bases and J by 8 bases, with 21 bases between. CDR3 DNA: TGTGCCAGCAGCACAAGAGCAAGGGGCAGGGGAGGCTACACCTTC. Its translation is CASSTRARGRGGYTF.

The chain has TRBV9 and TRBJ2-1, with no clear D. CDR1 and CDR2 from the germline V gene are SGDLS and YYNGEE. V lost 3 bases and J lost 5, with 3 bases in between. This CDR3 contains 11 residues. The CDR3 reads CASSGDNEQFF. Written as DNA, the CDR3 is TGTGCCAGCAGCGGAGACAATGAGCAGTTCTTC. Supplemented by reference TRBV9 and TRBJ2-1, the full variable domain reads DSGVTQTPKHLITATGQRVTLRCSPRSGDLSVYWYQQSLDQGLQFLIQYYNGEERAKGNILERFSAQQFPDLHSELNLSSLELGDSALYFCASSGDNEQFFGPGTRLTVL.

In its sample, this clonotype was seen many times. The CDR3 coding sequence is TGTGCCAGCTCGCGCGGAGATTATACTAGCACAGATACGCAGTATTTT. Protein sequence: CASSRGDYTSTDTQYF. The V call is TRBV7-9, the J call TRBJ2-3; D remains ambiguous. The CDR3 runs to 16 residues. CDR1 is SEHNR and CDR2 is FQNEAQ in the germline V gene (reference sequence). V shed 8 bases and J shed 0 bases, with 18 bases lying between them.

This clonotype was seen a handful of times. The genes are TRBV12-3 or TRBV12-4 and TRBJ2-1; no reliable D call. The germline V and J ends were trimmed by 3 bases and 6 bases, with 6 bases remaining between them. CDR3 length: 12 amino acids. The CDR3 here is CASSLSVNEQFF. CDR3 DNA sequence: TGTGCCAGCAGTTTGTCGGTCAATGAGCAGTTCTTC.

J is TRBJ1-2 and V is TRBV7-8, with 9 bases that match TRBD1. Trimming cost V 5 bases and J 4 bases; bases outside gene matches: 8. Germline values: CDR1 SGHVS, CDR2 FQNEAQ. The CDR3 extends over 15 amino acids. The CDR3 nucleotides read TGTGCCAGCAGCCCAACAGGGGGCCTGGGCTATGGCTACACCTTC. It is translated as CASSPTGGLGYGYTF.

The V and J genes are TRBV20-1 and TRBJ2-5; D gene unclear. Germline CDR1 reads DFQATT; CDR2 reads SNEGSKA (reference sequence). The CDR3 is made up of 12 amino acids. With 3 bases removed from V and 1 base from J, the gap between germline ends came to 6 bases. The CDR3 bases are TGCAGTGCTAGTCGGAGCCAAGAGACCCAGTACTTC. It encodes CSASRSQETQYF.

At least ten counts were recorded for this clonotype. DNA for the CDR3: TGTGCCAGCAGTTACAGTACGAACACCGGGGAGCTGTTTTTT. It is translated as CASSYSTNTGELFF. V is TRBV6-2 or TRBV6-3 and J is TRBJ2-2; no clear D. Germline V gene sequence: CDR1 MNHEY, CDR2 SVGEGT. The CDR3 is 14 amino acids. Trimming left V 2 bases short and J 0 bases short, with 4 bases between.

This chain links TRBV4-2 with TRBJ2-3; TRBD2 matches at 7 bases. With V trimmed by 0 bases and J by 6 bases, 9 bases remained unmatched. Germline CDR1 reads LGHNA; CDR2 reads YNFKEQ. The CDR3 covers 16 residues. CDR3 coding DNA: TGTGCCAGCAGCCAAGACCCTAGCGGAGACCCGGATACGCAGTATTTT. This translates into CASSQDPSGDPDTQYF.

At least ten counts were recorded for this clonotype. The chain couples TRBV29-1 to TRBJ2-7; D perhaps matches TRBD2 (6 bases). The CDR3 runs 13 residues. Germline CDR1 reads SQVTM; CDR2 reads ANQGSEA. The ends were cut back, 4 bases at V and 6 bases at J, with 16 bases in the middle. The CDR3, as DNA: TGCAGCGTTGGGACGGGGGTCCAGGTCGAGCAGTACTTC. Its translation: CSVGTGVQVEQYF.

In this sample, this clonotype turned up a few times. The chain has TRBV7-9 and TRBJ2-3; no clear D gene. Germline V lookup: CDR1 SEHNR, CDR2 FQNEAQ (reference sequence). Deletions cut 5 bases from V and 6 bases from J, with 6 bases between. The CDR3 is made up of 11 amino acids. Here the CDR3 DNA reads TGTGCCAGCAGCATCGGGGATACGCAGTATTTT. It encodes CASSIGDTQYF.

This clonotype appeared many times. This sequence joins TRBV27 and TRBJ2-1; 9 bases fit TRBD2. The germline V gene has CDR1 MNHEY and CDR2 SMNVEV (reference sequence). This CDR3 spans 14 amino acids. V shed 11 bases, J shed 4 bases, and the junction held 9 bases outside the gene matches. Written as DNA, the CDR3 is TGTGCCGCAGGGGAGCGGGGGGTTTACAATGAGCAGTTCTTC. Encoded protein: CAAGERGVYNEQFF.

This clonotype came up a few times. This chain uses TRBV15 with TRBJ1-2, with a weak D call TRBD1 (5 bases). V lost 2 bases and J 3 bases, leaving 10 bases between the germline ends. This CDR3 contains 14 residues. CDR1 is LNHNV, CDR2 YYDKDF, per germline (reference sequence). The CDR3 DNA reads as TGTGCCACCAGCAGATTGGGGACGGACTATGGCTACACCTTC. Encoded protein: CATSRLGTDYGYTF.

This clonotype has ten or more counts. The chain has TRBV4-1 and TRBJ2-1; 10 bases map to TRBD1. The J segment lost 9 bases and the V segment lost 2 bases, leaving 7 bases of the junction unmatched. Germline V gene lookup returns CDR1 MGHRA and CDR2 YSYEKL. The CDR3 consists of 15 residues. Here the CDR3 DNA reads TGCGCCAGCAGCCAACCGGGACAGGGGTTCGGTGAGCAGTTCTTC. Translated: CASSQPGQGFGEQFF.

The chain joins TRBV6-1 to TRBJ1-4; D is undetermined. Germline values: CDR1 MNHNS, CDR2 SASEGT. The CDR3 sequence is 15 residues long. The V end was cut by 3 bases, the J end by 7 bases, with 15 bases between. For the CDR3, the DNA is TGTGCCAGCAGTGAGGGCCAGTCGGTTAGTGAAAAACTGTTTTTT. Translated: CASSEGQSVSEKLFF.

This chain joins TRBV6-2 or TRBV6-3 and TRBJ2-7, with TRBD2 as a possible D gene (6 bases). CDR1 is MNHEY, CDR2 SVGEGT, per germline. V shed 6 bases and J shed 0 bases, with 12 bases lying between them. CDR3 length: 14 amino acids. The CDR3 region is CASSHTSSSYEQYF. In DNA form, the CDR3 reads TGTGCCAGCAGCCATACTAGCAGCTCCTACGAGCAGTACTTC.

This rearrangement joins TRBV30 to TRBJ2-7; possible D gene TRBD2, 6 bases. The CDR3 consists of 13 residues. Germline CDR1 and CDR2: GTSNPN and SVGIG (reference sequence). Trimming left V 2 bases short and J 1 base short, with 9 bases between. The CDR3, as DNA: TGTGCCTGGAGTAGGGACTTGTCCTACGAGCAGTACTTC. It codes for CAWSRDLSYEQYF. Combining the CDR3 with reference TRBV30 and TRBJ2-7 gives the whole variable domain SQTIHQWPATLVQPVGSPLSLECTVEGTSNPNLYWYRQAAGRGLQLLFYSVGIGQISSEVPQNLSASRPQDRQFILSSKKLLLSDSGFYLCAWSRDLSYEQYFGPGTRLTVT.

Worth noting for this clonotype: A much larger clone is a single base away; this may be a read error. The chain has TRBV5-1 and TRBJ2-1; 9 bases are shared with TRBD2. Per the germline V gene, CDR1 is SGHRS and CDR2 is YFSETQ. The CDR3 extends over 15 amino acids. The CDR3 nucleotides read TGCGCCAGCAGCTTGGAGACTAGCGGTTACAGTGAGCAGTTCTTC. Translation gives CASSLETSGYSEQFF.

This clonotype was counted at least ten times. The chain carries TRBV7-6 and TRBJ2-7; 7 bases fit TRBD1. The CDR3 consists of 13 residues. Trimming cost V 0 bases and J 7 bases; bases outside gene matches: 3. Looked up from germline, CDR1 is SGHVS and CDR2 is FNYEAQ. The CDR3 region has the DNA TGTGCCAGCAGCTTAGCTACGGACAGGGAGCAGTACTTC. It specifies CASSLATDREQYF.

This clonotype has only a few counts. V is TRBV6-6 and J is TRBJ1-1, with D perhaps TRBD1 (5 bases). The germline gives CDR1 MNHNY, CDR2 SVGAGI (reference sequence). The CDR3 has 13 residues. V lost 7 bases and J lost 3, with 12 bases in between. In DNA form, the CDR3 reads TGTGCCAGCACCTTGACAGCAGACACTGAAGCTTTCTTT. Amino acid sequence: CASTLTADTEAFF.

Written as DNA, the CDR3 is TGTGCCAGCAGCCCCCGGCTTGACAATGAGCAGTTCTTC. Its protein is CASSPRLDNEQFF. The chain has TRBV7-8 and TRBJ2-1; D is ambiguous. V was shortened by 5 bases and J by 5 bases, with 10 bases between the two germline ends. The CDR3 length is 13 residues. Germline loops: CDR1 SGHVS, CDR2 FQNEAQ.

This clonotype occurred many times. J is TRBJ1-1 and V is TRBV12-3 or TRBV12-4; D unclear. This CDR3 has 11 residues. Trimming left V 5 bases short and J 5 bases short, with 6 bases between. CDR3 nucleotides: TGTGCCAGCAGTCCTAGGACTGAAGCTTTCTTT. It encodes CASSPRTEAFF.

The CDR3 region is CAISARDNEKLFF. CDR3 DNA sequence: TGTGCCATCAGTGCCAGGGATAATGAAAAACTGTTTTTT. This rearrangement joins TRBV10-3 to TRBJ1-4; D may be TRBD1 (5 bases). The germline gives CDR1 ENHRY, CDR2 SYGVKD. This CDR3 is 13 amino acids long. The V and J ends lost 4 bases and 4 bases respectively, with 7 bases between them.

The V and J genes are TRBV6-5 and TRBJ1-2; 9 bases match TRBD1. Per germline, CDR1 MNHEY and CDR2 SVGAGI. This CDR3 has 14 residues. With V trimmed by 1 base and J by 6 bases, 3 bases remained unmatched. CDR3 sequence (DNA): TGTGCCAGCAGTTACTTGAGACAGGGGGATGGCTACACCTTC. Its protein product is CASSYLRQGDGYTF.

This chain uses TRBV5-1 with TRBJ2-3; the match to TRBD2 covers 14 bases. The V segment lost 2 bases and the J segment 2 bases; nucleotides outside the gene matches: 7. The CDR3 totals 18 residues. Germline V gene data show CDR1 as SGHRS and CDR2 as YFSETQ. The CDR3 DNA reads as TGCGCCAGCAGCTTAAGACTAGCGGGGGGGATGAACACAGATACGCAGTATTTT. Translation: CASSLRLAGGMNTDTQYF. The full variable domain, its missing parts supplied by reference TRBV5-1 and TRBJ2-3, is KAGVTQTPRYLIKTRGQQVTLSCSPISGHRSVSWYQQTPGQGLQFLFEYFSETQRNKGNFPGRFSGRQFSNSRSEMNVSTLELGDSALYLCASSLRLAGGMNTDTQYFGPGTRLTVL.

V gene TRBV6-2 or TRBV6-3 combines with J gene TRBJ1-1; no clear D. V was clipped by 7 bases and J by 5 bases, with 14 bases between them. This CDR3 has 13 residues. Per the germline V gene, CDR1 is MNHEY and CDR2 is SVGEGT. Written as DNA, the CDR3 is TGTGCCAGCATCTCCTGGATGGGGACTGAAGCTTTCTTT. This encodes CASISWMGTEAFF.